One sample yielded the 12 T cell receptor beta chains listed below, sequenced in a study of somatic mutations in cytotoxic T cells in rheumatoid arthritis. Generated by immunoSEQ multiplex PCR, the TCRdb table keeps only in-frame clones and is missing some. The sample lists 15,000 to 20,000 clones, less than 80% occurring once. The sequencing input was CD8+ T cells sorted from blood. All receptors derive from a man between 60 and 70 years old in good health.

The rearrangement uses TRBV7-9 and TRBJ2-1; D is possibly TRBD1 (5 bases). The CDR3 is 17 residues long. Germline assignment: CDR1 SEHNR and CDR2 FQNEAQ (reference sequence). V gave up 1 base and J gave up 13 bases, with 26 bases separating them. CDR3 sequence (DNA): TGTGCCAGCAGCTTAGGACCAGGGAAATACAGCCCGGCGGTCCAGTTCTTC. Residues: CASSLGPGKYSPAVQFF.

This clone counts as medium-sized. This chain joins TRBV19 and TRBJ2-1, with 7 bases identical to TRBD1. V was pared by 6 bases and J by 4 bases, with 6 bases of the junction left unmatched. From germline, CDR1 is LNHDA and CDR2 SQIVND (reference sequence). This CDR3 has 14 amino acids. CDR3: CASREEGAYNEQFF. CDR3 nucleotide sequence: TGTGCCAGTAGAGAAGAGGGGGCATACAATGAGCAGTTCTTC.

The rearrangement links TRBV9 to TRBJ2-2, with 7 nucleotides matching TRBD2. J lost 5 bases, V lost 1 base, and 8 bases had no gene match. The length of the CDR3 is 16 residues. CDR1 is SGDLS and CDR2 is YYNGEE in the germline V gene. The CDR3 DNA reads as TGTGCCAGCAGCGTACGGGACTATACCTCGACCGGGGAGCTGTTTTTT. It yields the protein CASSVRDYTSTGELFF.

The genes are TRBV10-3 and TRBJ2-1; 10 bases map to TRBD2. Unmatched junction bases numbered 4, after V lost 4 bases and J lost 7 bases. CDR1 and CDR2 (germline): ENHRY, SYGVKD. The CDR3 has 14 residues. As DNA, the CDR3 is TGTGCCATCAGTGTGGCTAGCGGGGGTAATGAGCAGTTCTTC. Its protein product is CAISVASGGNEQFF.

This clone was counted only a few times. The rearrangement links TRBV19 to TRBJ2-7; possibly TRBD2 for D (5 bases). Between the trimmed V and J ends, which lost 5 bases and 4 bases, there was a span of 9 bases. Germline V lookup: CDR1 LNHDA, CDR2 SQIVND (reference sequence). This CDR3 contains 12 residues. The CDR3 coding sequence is TGTGCCAGTAGTCCCGGAGGATACGAGCAGTACTTC. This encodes CASSPGGYEQYF.

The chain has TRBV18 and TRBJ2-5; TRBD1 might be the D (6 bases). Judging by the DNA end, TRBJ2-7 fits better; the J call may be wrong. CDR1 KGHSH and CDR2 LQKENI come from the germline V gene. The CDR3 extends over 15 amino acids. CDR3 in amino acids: CASSPPNRESYEQYF. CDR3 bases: TGTGCCAGCTCACCACCGAACAGGGAGTCCTACGAGCAGTACTTC.

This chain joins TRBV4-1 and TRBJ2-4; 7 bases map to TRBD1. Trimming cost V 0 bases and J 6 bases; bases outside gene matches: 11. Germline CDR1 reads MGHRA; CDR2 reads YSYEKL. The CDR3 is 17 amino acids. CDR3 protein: CASSQDGDSLRGNIQYF. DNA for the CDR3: TGCGCCAGCAGCCAAGATGGGGACAGCCTTCGGGGAAACATTCAGTACTTC.

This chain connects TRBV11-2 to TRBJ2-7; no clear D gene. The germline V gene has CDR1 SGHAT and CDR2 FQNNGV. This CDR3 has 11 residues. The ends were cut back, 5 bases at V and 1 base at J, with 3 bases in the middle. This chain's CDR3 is CASSPSYEQYF. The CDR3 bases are TGTGCCAGCAGCCCATCCTACGAGCAGTACTTC.

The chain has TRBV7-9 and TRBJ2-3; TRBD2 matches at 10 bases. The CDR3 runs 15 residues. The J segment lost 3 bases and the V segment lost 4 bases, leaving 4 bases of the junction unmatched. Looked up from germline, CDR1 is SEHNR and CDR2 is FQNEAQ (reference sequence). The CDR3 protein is CASSYSGRRTDTQYF. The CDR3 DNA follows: TGTGCCAGCAGCTATAGCGGGAGGCGGACAGATACGCAGTATTTT.

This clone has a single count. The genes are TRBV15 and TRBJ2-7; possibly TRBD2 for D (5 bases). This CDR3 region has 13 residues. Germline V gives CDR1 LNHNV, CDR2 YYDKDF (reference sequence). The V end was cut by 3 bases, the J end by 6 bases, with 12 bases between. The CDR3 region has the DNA TGTGCCACCAGCAGGAAGGGAGCCGCCGAGCAGTACTTC. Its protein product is CATSRKGAAEQYF.

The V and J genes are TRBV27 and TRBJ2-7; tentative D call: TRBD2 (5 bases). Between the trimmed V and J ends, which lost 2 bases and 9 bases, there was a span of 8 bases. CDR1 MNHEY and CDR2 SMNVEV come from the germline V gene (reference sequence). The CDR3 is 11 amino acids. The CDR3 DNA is TGTGCCAGCAGTTTACCGCGGGTGCAGTACTTC. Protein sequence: CASSLPRVQYF.

CDR3 region: CASSRQGERNQPQHF. The CDR3, as DNA: TGTGCCAGCAGCCGACAGGGCGAGAGGAATCAGCCCCAGCATTTT. V usage is TRBV7-2 and J usage is TRBJ1-5; 7 nucleotides align to TRBD1. The CDR3 runs to 15 residues. CDR1 is SGHTA and CDR2 is FQGNSA in the germline V gene. V lost 5 bases and J lost 4; bases outside the gene matches: 8.